The T cell receptor (beta chain) under discussion was sequenced for a study of CXCR3-negative and CXCR3-positive naive CD8 T cells. Study as a whole: Approximately 130 million TRB reads in total, about 1.5 +/- 0.3 million per library. Findings of the study overall: The TRBV-TRBJ usage of naive CXCR3-negative and CXCR3-positive cells was similar, but that of memory cells differed. Memory CD8+ T cell repertoires were far less diverse than both naive subsets. Researchers report CXCR3 expression partially decreased after cryopreservation, with fresh PBMCs used in most assays.

About this clonotype: Antigen: not known.

5' RACE that incorporated UMI labels was used to prepare the TRB cDNA libraries. For each CDR3 protein, TCRdb gives one entry from its re-call of the 5' RACE reads, without DNA. The sample data list tens of thousands of distinct CDR3 sequences. The germline gives CDR1 SGHRS, CDR2 YFSETQ. The length of the CDR3 is 16 residues. This clonotype was sampled from a human donor in good health. Some clones in this sample may be carry-over from other donors' samples. The specimen sequenced was memory CD8+ T cells from blood. This chain joins TRBV5-1 and TRBJ2-3; there is no DNA to check the TCRdb D call of TRBD2. CDR3 loop: CASSLGLAGTTDTQYF.